This record looks at one T cell receptor beta chain sequence and its context. What it recognizes is unknown. These data originate in a study of blood T cells in healthy people across ages. Notes on the study in general: Diversity estimates drawn from one million T cells were deemed underestimates.

Together with a sample-barcoded 5' primer, a J-beta primer mix was included in a second PCR lasting about 7 to 11 cycles. TCRdb re-derived calls from the 5' RACE reads in MiXCR, one entry per CDR3 protein. Of some 1.6 million distinct CDR3 sequences in the sample, 30% to 35% are singletons; the top ten hold 11%. The V gene's germline CDR1 is PRHDT and CDR2 FYEKMQ (reference sequence). Unmatched junction bases numbered 4, after V lost 5 bases and J lost 4 bases. The CDR3 has 13 residues. Samples had at least 7 million PBMCs isolated from them. Extractions gave at least 6 micrograms of total RNA per sample.

The source material was blood. The TCR was taken from a woman younger than 45 in good health. The chain has TRBV13 and TRBJ1-1, with TRBD1 matching 7 bases. For the CDR3, the DNA is TGTGCCAGCAGCCCCGGGACAGCCACTGAAGCTTTCTTT. Amino acids: CASSPGTATEAFF. Looking up the rest from reference TRBV13 and TRBJ1-1 gives the full variable domain: AAGVIQSPRHLIKEKRETATLKCYPIPRHDTVYWYQQGPGQDPQFLISFYEKMQSDKGSIPDRFSAQQFSDYHSELNMSSLELGDSALYFCASSPGTATEAFFGQGTRLTVV.